This entry lists 8 T cell receptor beta chains sequenced from one sample in a study of cytomegalovirus exposure and HLA in healthy donors. Both 60 Vbeta primers and 13 Jbeta primers went into the PCR. This table comes from immunoSEQ multiplex PCR, and its TCRdb copy is limited to in-frame clones, with some not included. The sample has more than 95,000 clones; about four fifths are singletons. The sequenced sample consisted of PBMCs. The receptors were gathered from a woman aged 70 to 79 in good health and CMV-seropositive.

This chain connects TRBV2 to TRBJ1-4; 8 bases line up with TRBD1. Germline V CDR1 and CDR2: SNHLY, FYNNEI. There are 15 residues in the CDR3. V lost 5 bases, J lost 8 bases, and 10 bases stayed unmatched. The CDR3: CASSYRPGQGEKLFF. The CDR3 DNA reads as TGTGCCAGCAGTTACCGGCCTGGACAGGGCGAAAAACTGTTTTTT.

The CDR3 nucleotides read TGTGCCACCAGCAGAGTAGGGACAGGGGCCACGAACACTGAAGCTTTCTTT. Amino acids: CATSRVGTGATNTEAFF. The chain couples TRBV15 to TRBJ1-1; 10 bases are shared with TRBD1. Losses at the gene ends were 1 base for V and 1 base for J; bases not matched to a gene: 6. The CDR3 spans 17 residues. CDR1 and CDR2 (germline): LNHNV, YYDKDF (reference sequence).

This rearrangement joins TRBV2 to TRBJ2-2; D is perhaps TRBD1 (6 bases). CDR1 is SNHLY, CDR2 FYNNEI, per germline. V shed 4 bases and J shed 7 bases, with 13 bases lying between them. CDR3 size: 14 residues. The CDR3 region is CASSVRGSDGELFF. CDR3 bases: TGTGCCAGCAGTGTCAGGGGATCGGACGGGGAGCTGTTTTTT. The entire variable domain, with the rest obtained from reference TRBV2 and TRBJ2-2, is as follows: EPEVTQTPSHQVTQMGQEVILRCVPISNHLYFYWYRQILGQKVEFLVSFYNNEISEKSEIFDDQFSVERPDGSNFTLKIRSTKLEDSAMYFCASSVRGSDGELFFGEGSRLTVL.

This clone was found a few times. The chain is built from TRBV7-6 and TRBJ2-1; tentative D call: TRBD2 (6 bases). Germline V gives CDR1 SGHVS, CDR2 FNYEAQ. The V and J ends lost 2 bases and 7 bases respectively, with 30 bases between them. The CDR3 is 20 amino acids. The CDR3: CASSLRGGTGFFLRGNEQFF. The CDR3 nucleotides read TGTGCCAGCAGCTTAAGGGGCGGGACGGGCTTTTTTTTAAGAGGGAATGAGCAGTTCTTC.

The V gene is TRBV7-2, the J gene TRBJ2-5; 7 bases match TRBD1. The trim removed 1 base at V and 5 bases at J, leaving 13 bases unmatched. Germline-derived CDR1 and CDR2 are SGHTA and FQGNSA. This CDR3 spans 17 amino acids. The CDR3 reads CASSLEVGRGLLETQYF. CDR3 DNA: TGTGCCAGCAGCTTAGAAGTAGGCAGGGGGTTGTTGGAGACCCAGTACTTC.

The chain recombines TRBV18 with TRBJ1-2, with D tentatively TRBD1 (5 bases). In germline, CDR1 is KGHSH, CDR2 LQKENI. There are 13 residues in the CDR3. The germline V and J ends were trimmed by 6 bases and 8 bases, with 16 bases remaining between them. CDR3 in amino acids: CASSLQGAEGYTF. The CDR3 DNA follows: TGTGCCAGCTCCCTGCAGGGCGCGGAAGGCTACACCTTC.

The sample holds a few counts of this clone. This chain connects TRBV27 to TRBJ2-5; 10 positions match TRBD1. Per the germline V gene, CDR1 is MNHEY and CDR2 is SMNVEV (reference sequence). V lost 5 bases to trimming and J lost 2 bases; unmatched junction nucleotides: 2. The CDR3 contains 14 residues. CDR3 protein: CASSDRGLQETQYF. The CDR3 bases are TGTGCCAGCAGTGACAGGGGGCTTCAAGAGACCCAGTACTTC.

CDR3 protein: CASSSRQEPQETQYF. The CDR3 DNA reads TGTGCCAGCAGTTCTAGACAGGAACCCCAAGAGACCCAGTACTTC. The chain has TRBV6-5 and TRBJ2-5; tentatively, D is TRBD1 (6 bases). The germline V gene encodes CDR1 MNHEY and CDR2 SVGAGI. The CDR3 is 15 amino acids. V was shortened by 4 bases and J by 1 base, with 13 bases between the two germline ends.